The TCR beta chain described here comes from a study of Graves' ophthalmopathy and Graves' hyperthyroidism. Study-wide points: A model of 13 signatures distinguished ophthalmopathy from stable hyperthyroidism at 87.88% sensitivity and about 80% specificity.

This clonotype has only a few counts. The antigen is not known. One junction end does not reproduce the germline sequence, and a read error may be involved. Aged 18 to 65, hyperthyroidism patients had been newly diagnosed, with under 2 months' duration. This CDR3 is 17 amino acids long. Germline V gene data show CDR1 as SEHNR and CDR2 as FQNEAQ (reference sequence). CDR3 regions of TCR beta were amplified from RNA transcripts. The first-round RT-PCR employed HTBI primers together with the Qiagen OneStep RT-PCR kit. A multiplex PCR was then performed as the second round. TCRdb re-derived calls from the multiplex PCR reads in MiXCR, one entry per CDR3 protein. The table records about 550,000 distinct CDR3 sequences, less than 45% of them present only once.

This chain joins TRBV7-9 and TRBJ1-2, with 8 bases lining up with TRBD1. The sequence derives from an adult man with Graves' hyperthyroidism. The sample consisted of peripheral blood or thyroid tissue (not recorded which). CDR3 in amino acids: CASSQDFQGAVSYAYTF. CDR3 DNA: TGCGCCAGCAGCCAAGACTTTCAGGGGGCGGTTTCTTATGCCTACACCTTC.